Listed below are T cell receptor beta chains from one sample, sequenced in a study of molecular identifiers for immune sequencing clone quantification. TCRdb re-called the PCR reads with MiXCR, one entry per CDR3 protein. This table has about 320,000 distinct CDR3 sequences, roughly 24% appearing once. The sequenced sample consisted of naive CD8+ T cells from blood, with Jurkat cell RNA spiked in. The origin of the receptors is a human donor in good health. Some libraries in this study had Jurkat cell RNA spiked in. Both conserved end residues are part of each CDR3. A D gene is named only where the DNA matches it firmly. Clone sizes are given selectively: once, few, many, or a class where the clone is expanded.

many	.	TRBV5-8	TRBJ2-7	TGTGCCAGCAGCTTGGGAAGGGCCCAGTACTACGAGCAGTACTTC	CASSLGRAQYYEQYF
few	.	TRBV5-5	TRBJ1-1	TGTGCCAGCAGCTTTGCCAGGACGAACACTGAAGCTTTCTTT	CASSFARTNTEAFF
few	.	TRBV5-4	TRBJ2-3	TGTGCCAGCAGCCAGTGGAGGGGCACAGATACGCAGTATTTT	CASSQWRGTDTQYF
few	.	TRBV25-1	TRBJ2-1	TGTGCCAGCAGTGGAGACGGCACTAGGCATGAGCAGTTCTTC	CASSGDGTRHEQFF
.	.	TRBV6-6	TRBJ2-5	TGTGCCAGCAGTTACACCGCGGACGCGTACCAAGAGACCCAGTACTTC	CASSYTADAYQETQYF
few	.	TRBV20-1	TRBJ2-2	TGCAGTGCTGAGGACTCCCAAATTGAGAACACCGGGGAGCTGTTTTTT	CSAEDSQIENTGELFF
.	.	TRBV11-2	TRBJ2-2	TGTGCCAGCAGCTTATTTTCGGGGCGGTCCGGGGAGCTGTTTTTT	CASSLFSGRSGELFF
.	TRBD1	TRBV6-6	TRBJ2-7	TGTGCCAGCAGTACCCCCGGACAGGGGGAGTCCTTCGAGCAGTACTTC	CASSTPGQGESFEQYF
.	.	TRBV20-1	TRBJ1-1	TGCAGTGCTAGAGGGGGGGGCGGGCAACAGAACACTGAAGCTTTCTTT	CSARGGGGQQNTEAFF
few	TRBD1	TRBV7-8	TRBJ2-7	TGTGCCAGCAGCTTAGGGGGACAGGCCTCCTACGAGCAGTACTTC	CASSLGGQASYEQYF
.	TRBD2	TRBV20-1	TRBJ2-7	TGCAGTGCTCCGGATCTGGGGGAGGGCTACGAGCAGTACTTC	CSAPDLGEGYEQYF
many	.	TRBV29-1	TRBJ2-7	TGCAGCGTTGTGGGGGGCGCCCACGAGCAGTACTTC	CSVVGGAHEQYF
.	.	TRBV11-2	TRBJ2-5	TGTGCCAGCAGCTTACTTCAGCAGAGACAAGAGACCCAGTACTTC	CASSLLQQRQETQYF
.	TRBD2	TRBV28	TRBJ2-5	TGTGCCAGCAGGAATAGCGGGAGAGGTTTGGAGGAGACCCAGTACTTC	CASRNSGRGLEETQYF
few	TRBD1	TRBV4-1	TRBJ2-2	TGCGCCAGCAGCCGCAACACCGGGACAGCTATCGGGGAGCTGTTTTTT	CASSRNTGTAIGELFF
many	.	TRBV4-1	TRBJ1-2	TGCGCCAGCAGCCAAGTTGGGCAGGGGATGGGCTATGGCTACACCTTC	CASSQVGQGMGYGYTF
.	.	TRBV19	TRBJ2-7	TGTGCCTGTAGTATAGACGGCCCGTCAAAAAAGCAGTACTTC	CACSIDGPSKKQYF
.	.	TRBV28	TRBJ2-7	TGTGCCAGCAGTTTAATTGCGGGGGCGGCCTACGAGCAGTACTTC	CASSLIAGAAYEQYF
many	.	TRBV7-9	TRBJ2-5	TGTGCCAGCAGCTTAGAACCGGGACTCCATTTCGCCTCGCAAACCCAGTACTTC	CASSLEPGLHFASQTQYF
few	TRBD2	TRBV11-2	TRBJ2-2	TGTGCCAGCAGCCTGACTAGCCCCGGGGAGCTGTTTTTT	CASSLTSPGELFF
many	TRBD1	TRBV7-9	TRBJ2-2	TGTGCCAGCAGCCCCGGGACAGGGAAAAACACCGGGGAGCTGTTTTTT	CASSPGTGKNTGELFF
.	.	TRBV27	TRBJ1-2	TGTGCCAGCAGCCAACTACAGGGACTGGCCTATGGCTACACCTTC	CASSQLQGLAYGYTF
few	.	TRBV7-2	TRBJ1-1	TGTGCCAGCAGCTTAAGTCTGGGGAGGAACGAGGCTTTCTTT	CASSLSLGRNEAFF
.	.	TRBV29-1	TRBJ2-1	TGCAGCGTTGATTTCGAGAACTCCTACTATGAGCAGTTCTTC	CSVDFENSYYEQFF
.	TRBD1	TRBV19	TRBJ2-3	TGTGCCAGTAGAAGGACAGGGGAAGATACGCAGTATTTT	CASRRTGEDTQYF
.	.	TRBV7-9	TRBJ2-7	TGTGCCAGCAGCTTAACCAACGTTGTGGGCGAGGAGCAGTACTTC	CASSLTNVVGEEQYF
many	TRBD2	TRBV7-9	TRBJ2-7	TGTGCCAGCAGCCCGCGGGAGTTCTACGAGCAGTACTTC	CASSPREFYEQYF
few	.	TRBV7-9	TRBJ2-3	TGTGCCAGCAGCTCCCTTAGGGGCTACACAGATACGCAGTATTTT	CASSSLRGYTDTQYF
.	.	TRBV6-2/TRBV6-3	TRBJ2-3	TGTGCCAGCAGTTACGATACAGAAACTAGCACAGATACGCAGTATTTT	CASSYDTETSTDTQYF
many	.	TRBV19	TRBJ2-2	TGTGCCAGTAGGCCTGGGGCAGGGTTAACCGGGGAGCTGTTTTTT	CASRPGAGLTGELFF
few	TRBD2	TRBV20-1	TRBJ2-2	TGCAGTGCTAGAGATCAATCCCCGCCTAGCGGGAGTATGGCCGGGGAGCTGTTTTTT	CSARDQSPPSGSMAGELFF
.	.	TRBV6-4	TRBJ1-5	TGTACCCTACCCCCTCGGGAAAATGAGACAGGCCCTAAAAAGCATTTT	CTLPPRENETGPKKHF
.	TRBD1	TRBV6-2/TRBV6-3	TRBJ2-3	TGTGCCAGCAGTAGATGGACAGGGCCGCATCGCACAGATACGCAGTATTTT	CASSRWTGPHRTDTQYF
many	.	TRBV6-5	TRBJ1-3	TGTGCCAGCAGGAGCTCTGGAAACACCATATATTTT	CASRSSGNTIYF
few	TRBD1	TRBV7-9	TRBJ2-5	TGTGCCAGCAGCTATCCGGGACAGCAAGAGACCCAGTACTTC	CASSYPGQQETQYF
.	.	TRBV3-1	TRBJ2-5	TGTGCCAGCAGCCAAGGTGGAGGGCTCGGGGAGACCCAGTACTTC	CASSQGGGLGETQYF
.	.	TRBV7-9	TRBJ2-7	TGTGCCAGCCGCCCTCCGGCAGCCTACGAGCAGTACTTC	CASRPPAAYEQYF
few	.	TRBV6-6	TRBJ2-7	TGTGCCAGCAGTCGAGGCCCGGAAACCCGTGCCTACGAGCAGTACTTC	CASSRGPETRAYEQYF
few	.	TRBV7-6	TRBJ1-3	TGTGCCACGCGTCGAAACACCATATATTTT	CATRRNTIYF
many	.	TRBV7-2	TRBJ2-3	TGTGCCAGCAGCTTAGTTGTTCCAGATACGCAGTATTTT	CASSLVVPDTQYF
.	TRBD2	TRBV20-1	TRBJ2-2	TGCAGTGCCCCAGGGGCTAGCGGGAGGGACGCGAACACCGGGGAGCTGTTTTTT	CSAPGASGRDANTGELFF
.	TRBD2	TRBV4-3	TRBJ2-7	TGCGCCAGCAGCCAAGATGACCAGGGAGGGGCAAGCCACGAGCAGTACTTC	CASSQDDQGGASHEQYF
few	TRBD1	TRBV4-3	TRBJ2-7	TGCGCCAGCAGCCAAACCGGGACAGGGACCTACGAGCAGTACTTC	CASSQTGTGTYEQYF
few	.	TRBV2	TRBJ2-1	TGTGCCAGCACCGAAGTGGGGCTTGAGCAGTTCTTC	CASTEVGLEQFF
many	TRBD1	TRBV29-1	TRBJ1-5	TGCAGCGTCTGGACAGGGGACAATCAGCCCCAGCATTTT	CSVWTGDNQPQHF
few	.	TRBV27	TRBJ2-7	TGTGCCAGCAGCCCGGGACCCCACTTGGAGCAGTACTTC	CASSPGPHLEQYF
many	TRBD1	TRBV7-6	TRBJ2-3	TGTGCCAGCAGCTTAGTGGGACAGACAGATACGCAGTATTTT	CASSLVGQTDTQYF
many	.	TRBV27	TRBJ2-1	TGTGCCAGCAGTTTCAGCGGGTCCTACAATGAGCAGTTCTTC	CASSFSGSYNEQFF